This T cell receptor beta chain was recovered during a study of control samples from healthy donors and cancer patients. Repertoires were generated with immunoSEQ multiplex PCR, while TCRdb's copy carries only in-frame clones and drops some. The repertoire holds roughly 120,000 clones, with less than 95% as singletons. V lost 2 bases and J 5 bases, leaving 15 bases between the germline ends. Germline loops: CDR1 SGHTA, CDR2 FQGNSA. The CDR3 runs 15 residues. The chain uses TRBV7-2 and TRBJ1-2; a possible D gene is TRBD1 (5 bases). The receptor was isolated from a human donor in good health. The donor label of this sample is uncertain. The specimen was blood. The CDR3 protein is CASSLSQGPQYGYTF. DNA of the CDR3: TGTGCCAGCAGCTTAAGTCAGGGCCCCCAATATGGCTACACCTTC.